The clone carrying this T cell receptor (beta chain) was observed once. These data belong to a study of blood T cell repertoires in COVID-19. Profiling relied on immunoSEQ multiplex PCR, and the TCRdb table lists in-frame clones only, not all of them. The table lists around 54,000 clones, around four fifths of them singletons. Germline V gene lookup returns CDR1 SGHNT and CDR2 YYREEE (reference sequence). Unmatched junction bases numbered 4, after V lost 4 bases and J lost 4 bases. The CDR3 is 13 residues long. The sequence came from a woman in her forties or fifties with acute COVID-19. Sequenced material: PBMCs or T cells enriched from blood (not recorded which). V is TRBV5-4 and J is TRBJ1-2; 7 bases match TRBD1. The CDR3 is CASSDRDGYGYTF. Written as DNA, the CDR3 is TGTGCCAGCAGCGACAGGGACGGCTATGGCTACACCTTC.